This T cell receptor (beta chain) was found in a study of coeliac disease. Of note for this clone: Its antigen is currently unknown.

The germline V and J ends were trimmed by 4 bases and 0 bases, with 15 bases remaining between them. The CDR3 spans 15 residues. Germline CDR1 GTSNPN, CDR2 SVGIG (reference sequence). Sequencing used immunoSEQ multiplex PCR; TCRdb keeps in-frame clones, though not all of them. The sample consists of approximately 3,000 clones, 50% to 65% of them appearing once. Study-level findings and limits: Most TRB amino acid sequences occurred in only one sample. Only 1 of 6 controls, but about 55% of the 18 coeliac samples, showed published gliadin-specific TRB sequences.

Sequencing was carried out using lymphocytes from the gut lamina propria. The V gene is TRBV30, the J gene TRBJ1-2, with D possibly matching TRBD1 (5 bases). The sequence was obtained from a woman in her forties or fifties without celiac disease. CDR3: CAWNYAGTANYGYTF. In DNA, the CDR3 is TGTGCCTGGAACTACGCGGGGACGGCTAACTATGGCTACACCTTC.